This T cell receptor (beta chain) was identified in a study of cytomegalovirus exposure and HLA in healthy donors. PCR employed 60 Vbeta and 13 Jbeta primers. This table comes from immunoSEQ multiplex PCR, and its TCRdb copy is limited to in-frame clones, with some not included. The sample has fewer than 200,000 clones, 80% seen once. This CDR3 is 15 amino acids long. V was shortened by 2 bases and J by 3 bases, with 10 bases between the two germline ends. Germline V gene sequence: CDR1 SGHTA, CDR2 FQGNSA. Findings and caveats of the study: Presence/absence analyses supposed approximately even sequencing depth among donors.

The sample holds one count of this clone. Its antigen is undetermined. The chain is built from TRBV7-2 and TRBJ2-2; the D is unclear. Material: PBMCs. The TCR originated in a man aged 25 to 40 in good health and CMV-seronegative. The CDR3 is CASSLRSVDTGELFF. For the CDR3, the DNA is TGTGCCAGCAGCTTACGGTCTGTTGACACCGGGGAGCTGTTTTTT. The variable domain in full, with the rest retrieved from reference TRBV7-2 and TRBJ2-2, is GAGVSQSPSNKVTEKGKDVELRCDPISGHTALYWYRQSLGQGLEFLIYFQGNSAPDKSGLPSDRFSAERTGGSVSTLTIQRTQQEDSAVYLCASSLRSVDTGELFFGEGSRLTVL.